This T cell receptor (beta chain) was retrieved from a study of lymphopenia after photon versus proton radiotherapy. With regard to this clone: Its antigen remains unknown.

TCRdb's copy holds only in-frame clones and misses some; the assay was immunoSEQ multiplex PCR. The sample consists of 150,000 to 200,000 clones, less than 90% of them appearing once. General study points: Relative stability marked proton patients; photon patients lost diversity and naive cells. Larger post-nadir TCR diversity loss correlated inversely with survival in deceased patients. Better survival with proton therapy was suggested as possible, not demonstrated. After the lymphocyte nadir, photon-treated repertoires showed oligoclonal expansion, especially of CD8+ Temra cells.

The clonotype comes from a man aged 45-65 years with gastric cancer. Sequences were derived from peripheral blood, sampled from a patient treated with photon-based radiotherapy.

The CDR3, as DNA: TGTGCCAGCTCACCACAGGGGCCCTACGGAGGGGTCAACTATGGCTACACCTTC. Translation gives CASSPQGPYGGVNYGYTF. V is TRBV18 and J is TRBJ1-2; tentatively, D is TRBD1 (5 bases). The CDR3 extends over 18 amino acids. CDR1 KGHSH and CDR2 LQKENI come from the germline V gene. V was clipped by 1 base and J by 2 bases, with 20 bases between them.